This TCR beta chain was recovered during a study of T-cell reconstitution after alpha-beta-depleted transplantation in children. Germline CDR1 is MNHEY and CDR2 is SMNVEV (reference sequence). The V segment lost 6 bases and the J segment 2 bases; nucleotides outside the gene matches: 9. This CDR3 spans 15 amino acids. The sample holds many counts of this clonotype. Its antigen is not known. Whole-study results and caveats: Reportedly, roughly two months post-transplant, alpha-beta T cells arose from several hundred expanded graft clones. T-cell counts and diversity at one year post-transplant came mainly from newly produced T cells. In some patients, recipient T cells and intrathymic progenitors surviving conditioning explained high day-60 diversity.

Library preparation (for TCRbeta) was performed with unique molecular identifiers. TCRdb independently ran MiXCR on the PCR reads; one entry per CDR3 protein. The sample includes about 870,000 distinct CDR3 sequences, roughly 15% of them seen just once. The chain recombines TRBV27 with TRBJ2-5; 7 nucleotides align to TRBD2. The clonotype originates from a male patient between 10 and 17 years old who had a stem cell transplant for acute lymphoblastic leukemia, so the T cells may come from the graft donor. The source material was PBMCs, mostly from graft donor cells, sampled 360 days after TCRalphabeta/CD19-depleted stem cell transplant. The CDR3: CASRTLAAAQETQYF. The CDR3 DNA follows: TGTGCCAGCAGGACCCTAGCGGCTGCTCAAGAGACCCAGTACTTC.